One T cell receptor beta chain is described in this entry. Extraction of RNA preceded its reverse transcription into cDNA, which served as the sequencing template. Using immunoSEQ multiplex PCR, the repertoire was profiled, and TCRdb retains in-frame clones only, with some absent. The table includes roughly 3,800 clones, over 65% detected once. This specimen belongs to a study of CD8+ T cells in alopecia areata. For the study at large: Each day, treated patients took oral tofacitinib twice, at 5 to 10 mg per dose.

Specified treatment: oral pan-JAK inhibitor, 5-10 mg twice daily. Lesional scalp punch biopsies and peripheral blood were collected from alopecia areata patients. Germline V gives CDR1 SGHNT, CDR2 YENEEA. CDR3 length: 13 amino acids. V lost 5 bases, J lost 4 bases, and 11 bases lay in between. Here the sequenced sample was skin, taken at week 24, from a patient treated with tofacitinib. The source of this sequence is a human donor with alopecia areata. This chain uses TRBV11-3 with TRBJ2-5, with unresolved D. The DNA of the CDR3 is TGTGCCAGCAGCCCGAGAGACTCAGAGACCCAGTACTTC. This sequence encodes CASSPRDSETQYF.